This TCR beta chain was profiled in a study of T-cell reconstitution after alpha-beta-depleted transplantation in children. Trimming left V 4 bases short and J 3 bases short, with 22 bases between. The V gene's germline CDR1 is SGHTA and CDR2 FQGNSA. CDR3 size: 17 residues. The authors prepared the TCRbeta library with unique molecular identifiers. TCRdb re-analysed the PCR reads in MiXCR, keeping a single row per CDR3 protein. The sample includes 600,000 to 700,000 distinct CDR3 sequences, over 15% of them seen just once. This sequence was found in a human donor who donated a stem cell graft to a child with acute myeloid leukemia. The genes are TRBV7-2 and TRBJ2-7; D is perhaps TRBD1 (6 bases). The sequences come from PBMCs from the stem cell graft donor, collected from the stem cell graft. The chain's CDR3 is CASSSREVRDNLYEQYF. The CDR3 coding sequence is TGTGCCAGCAGCTCCCGTGAGGTTAGGGACAATCTCTACGAGCAGTACTTC.